This entry lists 26 T cell receptor beta chains sequenced from one sample in a study of blood T cell repertoires in COVID-19. Profiled with immunoSEQ multiplex PCR; TCRdb holds only in-frame clones, not every one. The table lists about 150,000 clones, 65% to 85% of them singletons, with roughly 5.6% in the top ten. What was sequenced was PBMCs or T cells enriched from blood (not recorded which). These TCRs come from a man aged 70 or older who had been exposed to COVID-19.

The rearrangement links TRBV5-6 to TRBJ2-5, with a possible D match to TRBD1 (6 bases). The CDR3 has 14 residues. The V end lost 5 bases, the J end lost 4 bases, and 15 bases lay between the germline ends. Germline V lookup: CDR1 SGHDT, CDR2 YYEEEE. The CDR3 is CASRREGVGETQYF. CDR3 bases: TGTGCCAGCAGGAGAGAGGGGGTAGGAGAGACCCAGTACTTC.

This chain joins TRBV30 and TRBJ1-2, with 9 bases lining up with TRBD1. The V and J ends lost 7 bases and 7 bases, in that order; junction bases with no gene match: 13. CDR1 and CDR2 from the germline V gene are GTSNPN and SVGIG (reference sequence). CDR3 length: 14 amino acids. In DNA, the CDR3 is TGTGCCTTCCGTTTCCGGGACAGGGTCGGTGGCTACACCTTC. It yields the protein CAFRFRDRVGGYTF.

The chain recombines TRBV5-5 with TRBJ2-7; D might be TRBD2 (5 bases). V was clipped by 4 bases and J by 4 bases, with 24 bases between them. In germline, CDR1 is SGHKS, CDR2 YYEKEE (reference sequence). This CDR3 spans 17 amino acids. The CDR3 DNA sequence: TGTGCCAGCAGCAAAGAGGGCCTAACTTTTGAGGTTTACGAGCAGTACTTC. It yields the protein CASSKEGLTFEVYEQYF.

This chain joins TRBV5-6 and TRBJ1-4; tentative D call: TRBD1 (5 bases). V was clipped by 0 bases and J by 5 bases, with 8 bases between them. In germline, CDR1 is SGHDT, CDR2 YYEEEE. The CDR3 covers 14 residues. CDR3 amino acids: CASSLGQTNEKLFF. CDR3 bases: TGTGCCAGCAGCTTGGGACAGACAAATGAAAAACTGTTTTTT.

The chain joins TRBV4-1 to TRBJ1-1; D remains unclear. The CDR3 spans 12 residues. V was clipped by 6 bases and J by 9 bases, with 14 bases between them. Germline V lookup: CDR1 MGHRA, CDR2 YSYEKL. CDR3 residues: CASRGEGRKAFF. The CDR3 DNA reads as TGCGCCAGCAGGGGTGAAGGCAGGAAAGCTTTCTTT.

This clone was seen just once. The chain couples TRBV2 to TRBJ2-1; TRBD2 might be the D (5 bases). This CDR3 has 17 amino acids. Between the trimmed V and J ends, which lost 5 bases and 2 bases, there was a span of 19 bases. CDR1 is SNHLY, CDR2 FYNNEI, per germline. This CDR3 is CASSSPRRTRAYNEQFF. The CDR3 DNA is TGTGCCAGCAGTTCTCCTCGGCGGACGAGGGCCTACAATGAGCAGTTCTTC.

The chain couples TRBV7-9 to TRBJ1-1, with 7 bases identical to TRBD1. There are 13 residues in the CDR3. The germline CDR1 and CDR2 sequences are SEHNR and FQNEAQ (reference sequence). The J segment lost 4 bases and the V segment lost 5 bases, leaving 4 bases of the junction unmatched. CDR3 DNA: TGTGCCAGCAGCCGACAGGGAGGCACTGAAGCTTTCTTT. This codes for CASSRQGGTEAFF.

The chain carries TRBV19 and TRBJ2-7; D possibly corresponds to TRBD1 (5 bases). Germline V gene data show CDR1 as LNHDA and CDR2 as SQIVND (reference sequence). V lost 2 bases and J lost 4, with 6 bases in between. The CDR3 is 12 residues long. The CDR3: CASSIQGYEQYF. Written as DNA, the CDR3 is TGTGCCAGTAGTATACAGGGATACGAGCAGTACTTC. The variable domain in full, with the rest retrieved from reference TRBV19 and TRBJ2-7, is DGGITQSPKYLFRKEGQNVTLSCEQNLNHDAMYWYRQDPGQGLRLIYYSQIVNDFQKGDIAEGYSVSREKKESFPLTVTSAQKNPTAFYLCASSIQGYEQYFGPGTRLTVT.

The chain combines TRBV19 with TRBJ2-1; D not certain. The V end lost 4 bases, the J end lost 10 bases, and 11 bases lay between the germline ends. CDR1 is LNHDA, CDR2 SQIVND, per germline (reference sequence). The CDR3 covers 12 residues. CDR3 sequence (DNA): TGTGCCAGTAGTACTTTACCCGGGGAGCAGTTCTTC. As protein: CASSTLPGEQFF.

This clone was detected a few times. The chain carries TRBV5-1 and TRBJ1-2, with D perhaps matching TRBD1 (5 bases). V was shortened by 0 bases and J by 4 bases, with 7 bases between the two germline ends. Germline lookup yields CDR1 SGHRS and CDR2 YFSETQ. CDR3 length: 13 residues. The CDR3 region has the DNA TGCGCCAGCAGCTTGGGACAGTCCTATGGCTACACCTTC. Translating gives CASSLGQSYGYTF. The full variable domain, in which reference TRBV5-1 and TRBJ1-2 provide the parts outside the CDR3, is KAGVTQTPRYLIKTRGQQVTLSCSPISGHRSVSWYQQTPGQGLQFLFEYFSETQRNKGNFPGRFSGRQFSNSRSEMNVSTLELGDSALYLCASSLGQSYGYTFGSGTRLTVV.

The chain joins TRBV5-1 to TRBJ2-2; tentative D call: TRBD2 (5 bases). The V end was cut by 5 bases, the J end by 0 bases, with 11 bases between. The CDR3 is 15 amino acids. The germline gives CDR1 SGHRS, CDR2 YFSETQ. The CDR3 sequence: CASSLGVTNTGELFF. The CDR3 region has the DNA TGCGCCAGCAGTCTCGGGGTTACGAACACCGGGGAGCTGTTTTTT.

The chain employs TRBV24-1 and TRBJ1-5; the D gene is possibly TRBD1 (6 bases). The V gene's germline CDR1 is KGHDR and CDR2 SFDVKD. Trimming shortened V by 2 bases and J by 4 bases, and 11 bases separated the two germline ends. This CDR3 has 15 residues. The CDR3 nucleotides are TGTGCCACCAGTGATTCGGCAGGGGAAAATCAGCCCCAGCATTTT. As protein: CATSDSAGENQPQHF.

The rearrangement joins TRBV7-9 to TRBJ2-1; TRBD2 might be the D (6 bases). V was clipped by 1 base and J by 11 bases, with 15 bases between them. The CDR3 runs 14 residues. Germline V gives CDR1 SEHNR, CDR2 FQNEAQ (reference sequence). The CDR3 region is CASSLVRLAFQQFF. For the CDR3, the DNA is TGTGCCAGCAGCTTAGTGCGTCTAGCGTTTCAGCAGTTCTTC.

The chain couples TRBV2 to TRBJ1-6, with D possibly TRBD1 on 5 matching bases. The V gene's germline CDR1 is SNHLY and CDR2 FYNNEI. Trimming removed 4 bases at V and 4 bases at J, with 14 bases between. CDR3 length: 16 residues. CDR3 nucleotide sequence: TGTGCCAGCAGTGGGGACGGGACTTCTTATAATTCACCCCTCCACTTT. It translates to CASSGDGTSYNSPLHF.

The chain joins TRBV7-9 to TRBJ1-1; no reliable D call. This CDR3 spans 13 amino acids. V was trimmed by 4 bases and J by 1 base, leaving 7 bases between them. CDR1 SEHNR and CDR2 FQNEAQ come from the germline V gene (reference sequence). This CDR3 is CASSSQANTEAFF. In DNA form, the CDR3 reads TGTGCCAGCAGCTCGCAGGCGAACACTGAAGCTTTCTTT.

The chain combines TRBV28 with TRBJ2-5; the D gene is possibly TRBD1 (6 bases). Per the germline V gene, CDR1 is MDHEN and CDR2 is SYDVKM. V lost 6 bases and J 14 bases, leaving 10 bases between the germline ends. CDR3 length: 9 residues. Here the CDR3 DNA reads TGTGCCAGCAGGGTTGGGGGCTACTTC. Its translation is CASRVGGYF.

The chain uses TRBV5-4 and TRBJ1-4, with TRBD1 matching 7 bases. J lost 7 bases, V lost 4 bases, and 10 bases had no gene match. The CDR3 consists of 15 residues. Looked up from germline, CDR1 is SGHNT and CDR2 is YYREEE (reference sequence). CDR3 in DNA: TGTGCCAGCAGCGCGGATGTACAGGGGAGTGAAAAACTGTTTTTT. Amino acid sequence: CASSADVQGSEKLFF.

The rearrangement joins TRBV7-2 to TRBJ2-3, with D maybe TRBD2 (6 bases). CDR1 SGHTA and CDR2 FQGNSA come from the germline V gene. The V end was cut by 3 bases, the J end by 6 bases, with 13 bases between. This CDR3 spans 14 amino acids. The CDR3, as DNA: TGTGCCAGCAGCTTCGGGACTGGTGGGGATACGCAGTATTTT. Protein product: CASSFGTGGDTQYF.

The chain joins TRBV7-9 to TRBJ1-6; the D is unclear. Germline V gives CDR1 SEHNR, CDR2 FQNEAQ (reference sequence). The CDR3 is 14 amino acids. Trimming took off 1 base at V and 10 bases at J, with 11 bases between the two ends. The CDR3 region is CASSLEGVRSPLHF. The CDR3 bases are TGTGCCAGCAGCTTAGAGGGAGTTCGCTCACCCCTCCACTTT.

This clone appeared once. The CDR3 bases are TGTGCCAGCAGTTACGGGAGGGCCTCTGGAAACACCATATATTTT. This gives the protein CASSYGRASGNTIYF. V gene TRBV6-5 combines with J gene TRBJ1-3; D is undetermined. The CDR3 is made up of 15 amino acids. Trimming removed 2 bases from V and 0 bases from J, with 8 bases in between. The germline V gene has CDR1 MNHEY and CDR2 SVGAGI.

This sequence joins TRBV9 and TRBJ2-1; 8 nucleotides match TRBD2. The ends lost 3 bases at V and 0 bases at J; junction bases unmatched: 11. The germline gives CDR1 SGDLS, CDR2 YYNGEE. The CDR3 length is 18 residues. CDR3 loop: CASSGSSGALSSYNEQFF. The CDR3 bases are TGTGCCAGCAGCGGCAGTAGCGGGGCCCTGAGCTCCTACAATGAGCAGTTCTTC.

The V call is TRBV6-2 or TRBV6-3, the J call TRBJ1-5; 9 nucleotides align to TRBD1. Germline lookup yields CDR1 MNHEY and CDR2 SVGEGT. V trimming: 6 bases; J trimming: 4 bases; junction bases outside the gene matches: 7. The CDR3 consists of 15 residues. The CDR3 sequence is CASRYRTGVNQPQHF. CDR3 coding DNA: TGTGCCAGCAGGTACAGGACAGGGGTGAATCAGCCCCAGCATTTT.

This sequence joins TRBV5-8 and TRBJ1-4, with D possibly being TRBD1 (5 bases). Between the trimmed V and J ends, which lost 0 bases and 8 bases, there was a span of 17 bases. The CDR3 is made up of 16 amino acids. Per germline, CDR1 SGHTS and CDR2 YDEGEE. The CDR3 spells CASSLGLGGVGEKLFF. CDR3 nucleotides: TGTGCCAGCAGCTTGGGGCTCGGGGGAGTGGGGGAAAAACTGTTTTTT.

This clone has just a few counts. This CDR3 is CASSSYSYEQYF. In nucleotides, the CDR3 is TGTGCCAGCAGTTCCTACTCCTACGAGCAGTACTTC. The V call is TRBV6-5, the J call TRBJ2-7; D not resolved. V dropped 4 bases and J dropped 0 bases, with 4 bases sitting between them. CDR1 MNHEY and CDR2 SVGAGI come from the germline V gene. CDR3 length equals 12 residues.

The chain carries TRBV7-2 and TRBJ1-1, with D unclear. Germline CDR1 and CDR2: SGHTA and FQGNSA. V dropped 5 bases and J dropped 5 bases, with 12 bases sitting between them. The CDR3 runs 13 residues. The CDR3 DNA reads as TGTGCCAGCAGCCCCGGCGGCAATACTGAAGCTTTCTTT. It yields the protein CASSPGGNTEAFF.

The CDR3 reads CASSQDPGYLMDTQYF. In DNA form, the CDR3 reads TGTGCCAGCAGCCAAGATCCAGGTTACTTAATGGATACGCAGTATTTT. The V gene is TRBV3-1 (or the pseudogene TRBV3-2), the J gene TRBJ2-3; the D is unclear. This CDR3 has 16 amino acids. V was trimmed by 0 bases and J by 6 bases, leaving 16 bases between them. Per the germline V gene, CDR1 is LGHDT and CDR2 is YNNKEL (reference sequence).